The 3 T cell receptor beta chains in this list originate from one sample, sequenced in a study of T-cell memory formation after mild COVID-19. TCRdb redid the calling of the 5' RACE reads with MiXCR, one entry per CDR3 protein. The table has 350,000 to 500,000 distinct CDR3 sequences, roughly 17% seen once. The sequenced material came from PBMCs or a T cell subset sorted from them (not recorded which). The source is a man aged 18 to 30 who had mild COVID-19 (a few samples of this study predate the infection). Cell type and time point are not known.

This chain uses TRBV6-6 with TRBJ1-5, with D possibly being TRBD1 (6 bases). The CDR3 extends over 13 amino acids. Germline lookup yields CDR1 MNHNY and CDR2 SVGAGI (reference sequence). The CDR3 protein is CAEGGTSNQPQHF. DNA for the CDR3: TGTGCGGAGGGGGGCACGAGCAATCAGCCCCAGCATTTT.

The chain carries TRBV29-1 and TRBJ1-1; the D is unclear. V was pared by 4 bases and J by 1 base, with 10 bases between. The length of the CDR3 is 13 residues. Germline assignment: CDR1 SQVTM and CDR2 ANQGSEA. The CDR3 loop is CSVGGVGNTEAFF. The CDR3 nucleotides are TGCAGCGTTGGCGGGGTTGGGAACACTGAAGCTTTCTTT.

This clonotype showed up just a few times. The V call is TRBV25-1, the J call TRBJ2-5, with TRBD2 matching over 7 bases. The CDR3 contains 13 residues. Germline trimming cut 3 bases from V and 5 bases from J; bases unmatched to any gene: 3. Per the germline V gene, CDR1 is MGHDK and CDR2 is SYGVNS. The DNA of the CDR3 is TGTGCCAGCAGTGAGGGAGGGACCGAGACCCAGTACTTC. This encodes CASSEGGTETQYF.